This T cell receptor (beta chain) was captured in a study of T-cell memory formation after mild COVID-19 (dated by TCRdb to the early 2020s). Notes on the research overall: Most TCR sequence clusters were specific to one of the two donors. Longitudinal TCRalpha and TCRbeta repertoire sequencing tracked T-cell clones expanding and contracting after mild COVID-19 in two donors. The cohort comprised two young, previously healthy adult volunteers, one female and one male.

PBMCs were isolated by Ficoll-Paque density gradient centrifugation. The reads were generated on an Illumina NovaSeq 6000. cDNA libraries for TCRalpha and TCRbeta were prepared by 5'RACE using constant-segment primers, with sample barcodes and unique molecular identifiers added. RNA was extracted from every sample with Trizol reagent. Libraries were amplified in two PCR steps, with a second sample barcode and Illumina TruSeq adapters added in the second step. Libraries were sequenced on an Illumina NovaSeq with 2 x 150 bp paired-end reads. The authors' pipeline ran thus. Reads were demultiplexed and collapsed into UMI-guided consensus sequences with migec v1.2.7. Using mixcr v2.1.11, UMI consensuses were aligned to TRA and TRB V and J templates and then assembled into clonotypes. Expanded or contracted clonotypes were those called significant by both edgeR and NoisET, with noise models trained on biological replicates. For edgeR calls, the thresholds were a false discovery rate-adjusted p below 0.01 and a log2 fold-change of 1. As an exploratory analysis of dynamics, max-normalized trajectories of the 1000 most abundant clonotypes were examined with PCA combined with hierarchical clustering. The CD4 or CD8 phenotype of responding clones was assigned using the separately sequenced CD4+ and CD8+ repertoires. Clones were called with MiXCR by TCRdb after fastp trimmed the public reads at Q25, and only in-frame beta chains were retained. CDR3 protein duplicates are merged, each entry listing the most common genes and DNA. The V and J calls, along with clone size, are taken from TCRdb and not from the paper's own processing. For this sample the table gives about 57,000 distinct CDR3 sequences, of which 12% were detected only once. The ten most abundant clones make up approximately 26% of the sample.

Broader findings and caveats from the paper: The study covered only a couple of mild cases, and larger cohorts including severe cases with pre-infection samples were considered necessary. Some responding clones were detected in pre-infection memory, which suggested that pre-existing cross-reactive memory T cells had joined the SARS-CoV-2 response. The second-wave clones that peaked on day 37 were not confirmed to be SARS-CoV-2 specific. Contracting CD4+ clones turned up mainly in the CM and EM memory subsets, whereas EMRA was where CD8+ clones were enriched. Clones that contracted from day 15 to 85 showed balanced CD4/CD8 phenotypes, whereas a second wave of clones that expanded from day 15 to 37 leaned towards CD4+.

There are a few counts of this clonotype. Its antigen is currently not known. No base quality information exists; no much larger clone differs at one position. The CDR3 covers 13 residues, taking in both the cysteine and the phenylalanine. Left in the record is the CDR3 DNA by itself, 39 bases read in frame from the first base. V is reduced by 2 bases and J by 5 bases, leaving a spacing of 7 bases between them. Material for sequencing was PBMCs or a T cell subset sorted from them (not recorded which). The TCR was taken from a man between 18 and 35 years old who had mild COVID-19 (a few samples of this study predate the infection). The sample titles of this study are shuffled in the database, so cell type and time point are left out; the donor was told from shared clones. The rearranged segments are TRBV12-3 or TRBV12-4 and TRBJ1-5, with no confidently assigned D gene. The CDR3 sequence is CASSLNTHQPQHF. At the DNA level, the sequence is TGTGCCAGCAGTTTAAACACCCATCAGCCCCAGCATTTT.